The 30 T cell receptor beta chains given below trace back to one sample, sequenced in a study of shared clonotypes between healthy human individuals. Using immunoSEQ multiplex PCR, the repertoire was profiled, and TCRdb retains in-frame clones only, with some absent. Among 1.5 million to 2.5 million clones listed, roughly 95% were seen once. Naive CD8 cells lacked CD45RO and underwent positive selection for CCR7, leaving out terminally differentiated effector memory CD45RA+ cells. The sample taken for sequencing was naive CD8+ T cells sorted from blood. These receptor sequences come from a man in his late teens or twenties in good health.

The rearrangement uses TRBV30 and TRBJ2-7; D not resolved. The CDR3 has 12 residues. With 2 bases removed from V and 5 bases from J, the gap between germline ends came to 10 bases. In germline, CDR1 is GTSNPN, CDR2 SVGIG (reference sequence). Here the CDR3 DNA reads TGTGCCTGGAGTCCCCCGGCGGACGAGCAGTACTTC. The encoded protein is CAWSPPADEQYF.

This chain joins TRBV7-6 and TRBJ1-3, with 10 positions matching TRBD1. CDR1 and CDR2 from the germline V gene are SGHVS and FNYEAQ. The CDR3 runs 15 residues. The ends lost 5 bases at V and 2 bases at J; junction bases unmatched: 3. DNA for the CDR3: TGTGCCAGCAGCCTGACAGGGGGCCCTGGAAACACCATATATTTT. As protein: CASSLTGGPGNTIYF.

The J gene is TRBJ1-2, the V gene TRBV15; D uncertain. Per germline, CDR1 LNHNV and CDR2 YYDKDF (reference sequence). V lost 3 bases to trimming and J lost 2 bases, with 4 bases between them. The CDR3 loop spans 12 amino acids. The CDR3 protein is CATSSPNYGYTF. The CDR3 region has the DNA TGTGCCACCAGCAGCCCCAACTATGGCTACACCTTC.

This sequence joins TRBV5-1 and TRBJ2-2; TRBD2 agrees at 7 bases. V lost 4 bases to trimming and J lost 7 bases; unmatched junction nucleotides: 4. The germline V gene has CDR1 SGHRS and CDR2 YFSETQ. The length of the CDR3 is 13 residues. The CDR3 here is CASSPKRDGELFF. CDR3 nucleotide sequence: TGCGCCAGCAGCCCCAAGCGGGACGGGGAGCTGTTTTTT.

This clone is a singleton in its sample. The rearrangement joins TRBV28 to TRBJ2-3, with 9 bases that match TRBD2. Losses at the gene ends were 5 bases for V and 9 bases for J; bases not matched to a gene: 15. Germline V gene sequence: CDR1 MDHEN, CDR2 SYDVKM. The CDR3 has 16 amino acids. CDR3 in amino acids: CASSPEVAGALATQYF. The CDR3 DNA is TGTGCCAGCAGTCCCGAGGTAGCGGGGGCCCTAGCGACGCAGTATTTT.

The CDR3, as DNA: TGTGCCAGCAGTTCAATCCCTGAAGCTTTCTTT. Translated, it gives CASSSIPEAFF. The J gene is TRBJ1-1, the V gene TRBV28, with D uncertain. CDR1 MDHEN and CDR2 SYDVKM come from the germline V gene. The CDR3 is 11 amino acids. The germline V and J ends were trimmed by 4 bases and 6 bases, with 6 bases remaining between them.

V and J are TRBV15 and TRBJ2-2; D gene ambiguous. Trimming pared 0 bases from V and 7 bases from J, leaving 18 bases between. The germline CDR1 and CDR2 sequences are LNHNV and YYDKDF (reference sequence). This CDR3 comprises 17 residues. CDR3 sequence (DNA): TGTGCCACCAGCAGAGATGTGAGTTCCGTGGTTGGCGGGGAGCTGTTTTTT. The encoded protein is CATSRDVSSVVGGELFF.

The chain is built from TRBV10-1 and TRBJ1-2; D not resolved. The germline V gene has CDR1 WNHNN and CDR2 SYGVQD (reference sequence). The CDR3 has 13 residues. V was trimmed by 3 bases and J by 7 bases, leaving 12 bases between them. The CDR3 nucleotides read TGCGCCAGCAGTGACAATCTTCTAGGTGGCTACACCTTC. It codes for CASSDNLLGGYTF.

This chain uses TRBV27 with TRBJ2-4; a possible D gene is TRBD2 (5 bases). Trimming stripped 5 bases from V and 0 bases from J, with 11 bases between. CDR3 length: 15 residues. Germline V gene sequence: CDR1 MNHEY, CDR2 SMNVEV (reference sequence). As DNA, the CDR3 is TGTGCCAGCAGTCTCATTGGACTAGCCAAAAACATTCAGTACTTC. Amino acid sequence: CASSLIGLAKNIQYF.

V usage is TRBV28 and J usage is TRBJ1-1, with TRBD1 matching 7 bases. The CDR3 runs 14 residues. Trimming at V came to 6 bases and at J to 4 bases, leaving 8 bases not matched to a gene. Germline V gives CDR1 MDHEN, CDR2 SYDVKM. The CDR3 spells CASRIYRGGTEAFF. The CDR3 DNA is TGTGCCAGCAGAATTTACAGGGGAGGCACTGAAGCTTTCTTT.

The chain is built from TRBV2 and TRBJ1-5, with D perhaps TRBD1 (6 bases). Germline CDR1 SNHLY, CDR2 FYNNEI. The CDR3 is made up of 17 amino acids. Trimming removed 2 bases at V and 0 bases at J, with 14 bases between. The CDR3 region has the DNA TGTGCCAGCAGTGAACCGTCGGACAGTTATAGCAATCAGCCCCAGCATTTT. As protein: CASSEPSDSYSNQPQHF.

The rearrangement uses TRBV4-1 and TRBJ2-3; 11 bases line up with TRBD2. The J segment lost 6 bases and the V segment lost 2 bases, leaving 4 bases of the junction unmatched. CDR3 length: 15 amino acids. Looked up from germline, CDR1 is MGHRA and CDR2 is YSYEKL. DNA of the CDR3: TGCGCCAGCAGCCAAATAGGACTAGCGGGTGATACGCAGTATTTT. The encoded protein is CASSQIGLAGDTQYF.

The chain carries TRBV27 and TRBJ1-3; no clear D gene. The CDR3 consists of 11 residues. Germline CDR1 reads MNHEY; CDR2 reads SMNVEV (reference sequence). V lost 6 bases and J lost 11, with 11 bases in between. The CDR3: CASRPGCPIYF. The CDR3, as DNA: TGTGCCAGCAGGCCCGGTTGCCCCATATATTTT.

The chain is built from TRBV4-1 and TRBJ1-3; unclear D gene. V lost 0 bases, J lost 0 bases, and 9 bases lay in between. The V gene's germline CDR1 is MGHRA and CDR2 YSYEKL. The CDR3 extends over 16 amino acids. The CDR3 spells CASSQDTGISGNTIYF. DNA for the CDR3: TGCGCCAGCAGCCAAGATACGGGGATCTCTGGAAACACCATATATTTT.

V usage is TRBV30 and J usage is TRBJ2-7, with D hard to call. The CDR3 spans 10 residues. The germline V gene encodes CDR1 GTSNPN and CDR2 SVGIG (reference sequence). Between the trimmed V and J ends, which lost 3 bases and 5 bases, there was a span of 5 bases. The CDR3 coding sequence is TGTGCCTGGAGGGACCACGAGCAGTACTTC. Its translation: CAWRDHEQYF.

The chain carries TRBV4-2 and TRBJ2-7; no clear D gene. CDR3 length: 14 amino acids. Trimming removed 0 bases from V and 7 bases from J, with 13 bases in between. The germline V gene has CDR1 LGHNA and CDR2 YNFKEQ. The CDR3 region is CASSQERLGLEQYF. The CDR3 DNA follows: TGTGCCAGCAGCCAAGAAAGGCTGGGTCTGGAGCAGTACTTC.

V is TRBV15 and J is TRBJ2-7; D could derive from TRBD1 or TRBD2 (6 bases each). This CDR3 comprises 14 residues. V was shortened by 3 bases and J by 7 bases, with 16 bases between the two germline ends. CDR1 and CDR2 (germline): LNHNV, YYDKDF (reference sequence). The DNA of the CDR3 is TGTGCCACCAGCAGTACAGGGCTTGCGGGGGAGCAGTACTTC. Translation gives CATSSTGLAGEQYF.

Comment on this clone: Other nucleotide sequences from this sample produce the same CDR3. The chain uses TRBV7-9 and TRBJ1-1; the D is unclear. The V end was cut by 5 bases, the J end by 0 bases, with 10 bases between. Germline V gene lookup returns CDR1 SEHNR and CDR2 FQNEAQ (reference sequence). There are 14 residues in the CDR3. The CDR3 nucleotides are TGTGCCAGCAGCAGCGGACCGATGAACACTGAAGCTTTCTTT. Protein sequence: CASSSGPMNTEAFF.

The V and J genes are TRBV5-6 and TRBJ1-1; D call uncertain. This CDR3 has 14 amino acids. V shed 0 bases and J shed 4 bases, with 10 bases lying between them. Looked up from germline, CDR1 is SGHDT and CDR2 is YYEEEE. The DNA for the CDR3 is TGTGCCAGCAGCTTGGAGATGTCAGGCACTGAAGCTTTCTTT. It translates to CASSLEMSGTEAFF.

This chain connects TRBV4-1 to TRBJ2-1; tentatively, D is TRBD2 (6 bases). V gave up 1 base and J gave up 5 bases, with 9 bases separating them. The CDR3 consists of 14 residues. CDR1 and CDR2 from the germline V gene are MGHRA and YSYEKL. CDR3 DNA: TGCGCCAGCAGCCAAGGTTGGGAGGACAATGAGCAGTTCTTC. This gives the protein CASSQGWEDNEQFF.

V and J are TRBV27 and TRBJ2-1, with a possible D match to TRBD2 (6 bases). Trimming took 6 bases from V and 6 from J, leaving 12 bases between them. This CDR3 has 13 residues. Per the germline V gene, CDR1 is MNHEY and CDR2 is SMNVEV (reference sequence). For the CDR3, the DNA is TGTGCCAGCAGCTTGACGGGAGCCAATGAGCAGTTCTTC. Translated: CASSLTGANEQFF.

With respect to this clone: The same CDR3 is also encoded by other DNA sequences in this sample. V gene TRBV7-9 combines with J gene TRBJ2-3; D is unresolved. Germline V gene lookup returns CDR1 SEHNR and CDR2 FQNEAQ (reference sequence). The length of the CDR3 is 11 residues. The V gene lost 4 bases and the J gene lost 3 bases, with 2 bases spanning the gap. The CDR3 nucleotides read TGTGCCAGCAGCTGGACAGATACGCAGTATTTT. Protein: CASSWTDTQYF.

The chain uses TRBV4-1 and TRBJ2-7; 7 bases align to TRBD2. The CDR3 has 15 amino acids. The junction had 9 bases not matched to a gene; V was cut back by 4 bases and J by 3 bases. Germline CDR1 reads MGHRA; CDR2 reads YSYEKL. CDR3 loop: CASSPNGLVGYEQYF. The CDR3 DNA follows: TGCGCCAGCAGCCCTAACGGACTAGTCGGCTACGAGCAGTACTTC.

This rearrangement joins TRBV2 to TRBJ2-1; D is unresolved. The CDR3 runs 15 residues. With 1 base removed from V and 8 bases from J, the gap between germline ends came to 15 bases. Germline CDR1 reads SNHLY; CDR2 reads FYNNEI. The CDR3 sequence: CASSEGRAGWDEQFF. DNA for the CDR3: TGTGCCAGCAGTGAAGGTAGGGCAGGATGGGATGAGCAGTTCTTC.

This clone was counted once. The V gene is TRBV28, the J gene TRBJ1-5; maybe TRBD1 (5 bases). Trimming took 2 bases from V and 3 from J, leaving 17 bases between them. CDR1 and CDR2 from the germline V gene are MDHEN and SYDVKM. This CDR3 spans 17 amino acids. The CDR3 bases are TGTGCCAGCAGTTTAGGCGGCAATCGGGGCCTCAATCAGCCCCAGCATTTT. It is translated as CASSLGGNRGLNQPQHF.

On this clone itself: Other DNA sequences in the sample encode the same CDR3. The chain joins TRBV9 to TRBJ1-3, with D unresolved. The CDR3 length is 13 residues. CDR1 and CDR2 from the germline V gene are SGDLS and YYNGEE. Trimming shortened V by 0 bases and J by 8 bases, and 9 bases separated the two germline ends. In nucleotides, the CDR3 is TGTGCCAGCAGCGTAGGAGGGCGCGACACCATATATTTT. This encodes CASSVGGRDTIYF.

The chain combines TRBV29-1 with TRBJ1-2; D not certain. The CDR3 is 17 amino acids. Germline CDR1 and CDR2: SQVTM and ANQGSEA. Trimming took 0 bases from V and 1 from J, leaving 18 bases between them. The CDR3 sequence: CSVEDIGDVPHNYGYTF. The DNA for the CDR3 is TGCAGCGTTGAAGATATCGGGGATGTCCCCCATAACTATGGCTACACCTTC. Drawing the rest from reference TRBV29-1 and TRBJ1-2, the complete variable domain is SAVISQKPSRDICQRGTSLTIQCQVDSQVTMMFWYRQQPGQSLTLIATANQGSEATYESGFVIDKFPISRPNLTFSTLTVSNMSPEDSSIYLCSVEDIGDVPHNYGYTFGSGTRLTVV.

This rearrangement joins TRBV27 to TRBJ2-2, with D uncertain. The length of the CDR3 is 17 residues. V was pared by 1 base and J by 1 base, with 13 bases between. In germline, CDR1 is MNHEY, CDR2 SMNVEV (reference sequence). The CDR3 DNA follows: TGTGCCAGCAGTTTATTGTCCAGGACGGGGAACACCGGGGAGCTGTTTTTT. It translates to CASSLLSRTGNTGELFF.

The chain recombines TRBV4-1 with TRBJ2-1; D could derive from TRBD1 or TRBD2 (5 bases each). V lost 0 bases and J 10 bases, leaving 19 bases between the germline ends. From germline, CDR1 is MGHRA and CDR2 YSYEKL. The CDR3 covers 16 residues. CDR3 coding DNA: TGCGCCAGCAGCCAAGAAGGGGACGGCCTTTCGTTGGAGCAGTTCTTC. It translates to CASSQEGDGLSLEQFF.

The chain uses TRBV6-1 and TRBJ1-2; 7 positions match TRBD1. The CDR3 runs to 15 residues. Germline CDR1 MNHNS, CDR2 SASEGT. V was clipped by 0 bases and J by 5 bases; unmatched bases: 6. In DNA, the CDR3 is TGTGCCAGCAGTGAAGCGACAGGGAGAGGGTATGGCTACACCTTC. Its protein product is CASSEATGRGYGYTF.